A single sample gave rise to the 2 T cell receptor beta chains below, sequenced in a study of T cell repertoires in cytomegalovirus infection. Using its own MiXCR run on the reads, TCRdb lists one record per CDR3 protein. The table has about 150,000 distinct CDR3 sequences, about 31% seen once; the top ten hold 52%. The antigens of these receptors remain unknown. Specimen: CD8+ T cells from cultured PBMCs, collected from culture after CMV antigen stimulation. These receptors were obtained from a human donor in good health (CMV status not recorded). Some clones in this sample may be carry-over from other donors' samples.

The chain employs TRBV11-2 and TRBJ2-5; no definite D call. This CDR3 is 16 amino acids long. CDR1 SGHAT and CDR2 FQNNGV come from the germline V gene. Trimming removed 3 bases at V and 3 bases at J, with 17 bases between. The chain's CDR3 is CASSLGQRPREETQYF. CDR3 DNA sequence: TGTGCCAGCAGCTTGGGCCAGCGCCCAAGGGAAGAGACCCAGTACTTC. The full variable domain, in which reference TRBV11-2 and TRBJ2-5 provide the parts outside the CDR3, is EAGVAQSPRYKIIEKRQSVAFWCNPISGHATLYWYQQILGQGPKLLIQFQNNGVVDDSQLPKDRFSAERLKGVDSTLKIQPAKLEDSAVYLCASSLGQRPREETQYFGPGTRLLVL.

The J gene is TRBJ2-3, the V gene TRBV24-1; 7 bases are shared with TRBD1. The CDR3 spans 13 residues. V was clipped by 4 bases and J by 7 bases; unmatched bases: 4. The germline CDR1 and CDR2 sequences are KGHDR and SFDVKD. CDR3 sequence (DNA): TGTGCCACCAGTGACCCGGACAGGAATACGCAGTATTTT. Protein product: CATSDPDRNTQYF.